This TCR beta chain was sequenced for a study of shared clonotypes between healthy human individuals. Across the whole study: There were three CD4 naive, three CD4 memory, two CD8 naive and one CD8 memory plates per donor.

Study conclusions and caveats: It was the non-shared clonotypes that had lower generation probabilities than clonotypes shared by all four donors. Despite large depth, sorted-subset datasets appeared incompletely sequenced.

Partitioning of CD4+ cells yielded a CD45RA+ naive subset and a CD45RA-negative memory subset. Clones were sequenced by immunoSEQ multiplex PCR, and TCRdb holds only the in-frame ones, with some missing. The sample has hundreds of thousands of clones; roughly 70% are singletons. Regarding this clone: Its target is not known.

This CDR3 has 17 residues. The trim removed 2 bases at V and 0 bases at J, leaving 8 bases unmatched. The germline V gene has CDR1 SGHRS and CDR2 YFSETQ. This clonotype originated in a woman aged 25-40 years in good health. Specimen: memory CD4+ T cells sorted from blood. Sample subset: CD45RA-negative fraction. The V gene is TRBV5-1, the J gene TRBJ1-1; 9 bases are shared with TRBD1. This chain's CDR3 is CASSFSGTGIMNTEAFF. Written as DNA, the CDR3 is TGCGCCAGCAGCTTTTCCGGGACAGGGATTATGAACACTGAAGCTTTCTTT.